The 30 T cell receptor beta chains listed next were all sequenced from one sample in a study of Graves' ophthalmopathy and Graves' hyperthyroidism. Amplification targeted the TCR beta CDR3 regions, with RNA transcripts as the source material. RT-PCR in the first round used HTBI primers; a second-round multiplex PCR followed. TCRdb used MiXCR to reprocess the multiplex PCR reads, holding one entry per CDR3 protein. The sample carries about 390,000 distinct CDR3 sequences, about 17% recorded once. The specimen was peripheral blood. These receptors all come from an adult woman with stable Graves' hyperthyroidism.

This clonotype was found many times. V is TRBV20-1 and J is TRBJ1-1; the D is unclear. V lost 3 bases, J lost 10 bases, and 9 bases lay in between. The CDR3 length is 10 residues. Germline-derived CDR1 and CDR2 are DFQATT and SNEGSKA (reference sequence). The CDR3 protein is CSASSVGAFF. CDR3 bases: TGCAGTGCTAGCAGCGTTGGAGCTTTCTTT.

At least ten counts were recorded for this clonotype. The chain is built from TRBV7-8 and TRBJ1-5; D may be TRBD1 (5 bases). Per the germline V gene, CDR1 is SGHVS and CDR2 is FQNEAQ. V was cut by 1 base and J by 8 bases, with 15 bases left in between. The CDR3 extends over 15 amino acids. The CDR3 reads CASSLGWGGVEPQHF. In DNA form, the CDR3 reads TGTGCCAGCAGCTTAGGTTGGGGGGGTGTTGAGCCCCAGCATTTT.

This clonotype was detected only once. The chain carries TRBV10-3 and TRBJ1-1, with 8 bases matching TRBD1. Losses at the gene ends were 4 bases for V and 2 bases for J; bases not matched to a gene: 3. The germline V gene encodes CDR1 ENHRY and CDR2 SYGVKD. This CDR3 is 14 amino acids long. CDR3: CAISAGGFNTEAFF. The DNA of the CDR3 is TGTGCCATCAGTGCAGGGGGCTTTAACACTGAAGCTTTCTTT.

There are many counts of this clonotype. The chain links TRBV12-3 or TRBV12-4 to TRBJ1-2; 8 bases line up with TRBD1. Trimming removed 3 bases from V and 6 bases from J; junction bases left unmatched: 3. This CDR3 is built from 13 residues. The CDR3 region has the DNA TGTGCCAGCAGTTTCTCGACAGGGGATGGCTACACCTTC. It encodes CASSFSTGDGYTF.

In its sample, this clonotype was seen a few times. The gene calls are TRBV19 and TRBJ2-5; D call uncertain. V was trimmed by 3 bases and J by 0 bases, leaving 8 bases between them. This CDR3 region has 14 residues. Germline CDR1 reads LNHDA; CDR2 reads SQIVND (reference sequence). The CDR3 sequence: CASSIMGNQETQYF. DNA for the CDR3: TGTGCCAGTAGTATTATGGGTAACCAAGAGACCCAGTACTTC. The full variable domain, in which reference TRBV19 and TRBJ2-5 provide the parts outside the CDR3, is DGGITQSPKYLFRKEGQNVTLSCEQNLNHDAMYWYRQDPGQGLRLIYYSQIVNDFQKGDIAEGYSVSREKKESFPLTVTSAQKNPTAFYLCASSIMGNQETQYFGPGTRLLVL.

Note on this clonotype: Just one base apart from a much larger clone, this may be a read error. This sequence joins TRBV20-1 and TRBJ1-2; D is unresolved. CDR3 size: 9 residues. V was shortened by 3 bases and J by 7 bases, with 3 bases between the two germline ends. Germline CDR1 and CDR2: DFQATT and SNEGSKA (reference sequence). CDR3 DNA: TGCAGTGCTAGTAGTGGCTACACCTTC. Protein sequence: CSASSGYTF.

This clonotype was found many times. The J gene is TRBJ2-2, the V gene TRBV7-2, with a tentative D call TRBD2 (5 bases). The V end lost 3 bases, the J end lost 0 bases, and 11 bases lay between the germline ends. Germline CDR1 and CDR2: SGHTA and FQGNSA. The CDR3 contains 16 residues. CDR3 nucleotides: TGTGCCAGCAGCTTCTCAAGCGGAGCGAACACCGGGGAGCTGTTTTTT. Translating it yields CASSFSSGANTGELFF. Drawing the rest from reference TRBV7-2 and TRBJ2-2, the complete variable domain is GAGVSQSPSNKVTEKGKDVELRCDPISGHTALYWYRQSLGQGLEFLIYFQGNSAPDKSGLPSDRFSAERTGGSVSTLTIQRTQQEDSAVYLCASSFSSGANTGELFFGEGSRLTVL.

This clonotype was recorded many times. This chain connects TRBV12-3 or TRBV12-4 to TRBJ2-7; 10 nucleotides match TRBD2. The CDR3 runs to 18 residues. The V and J ends lost 3 bases and 0 bases, in that order; junction bases with no gene match: 11. The CDR3 region is CASSFFTSGTGSSYEQYF. The DNA for the CDR3 is TGTGCCAGCAGTTTTTTCACTAGCGGGACGGGAAGCTCCTACGAGCAGTACTTC.

Ten or more counts support this clonotype. This sequence may be a read error, since a much larger clone differs from it by one base. The gene calls are TRBV6-5 and TRBJ1-3; tentatively, D is TRBD1 (5 bases). Per germline, CDR1 MNHEY and CDR2 SVGAGI. The CDR3 totals 15 residues. The DNA of the CDR3 is TGTGCCAGCAGTTACTCGAGAGGACATGGAAACACCACATATTTT. Translating it yields CASSYSRGHGNTTYF.

The gene calls are TRBV4-2 and TRBJ2-7, with D possibly being TRBD2 (5 bases). V lost 3 bases and J lost 0, with 9 bases in between. The CDR3 totals 14 residues. Germline assignment: CDR1 LGHNA and CDR2 YNFKEQ. The CDR3 loop reads CASSHLRDSYEQYF. CDR3 DNA sequence: TGTGCCAGCAGCCACCTACGGGACTCCTACGAGCAGTACTTC.

Many counts were recorded for this clonotype. J is TRBJ2-3 and V is TRBV24-1, with D perhaps matching TRBD1 or TRBD2 (5 bases each). Trimming shortened V by 3 bases and J by 4 bases, and 13 bases separated the two germline ends. The CDR3 extends over 15 amino acids. Germline V gene data show CDR1 as KGHDR and CDR2 as SFDVKD. The CDR3 is CATSDDTQGADTQYF. CDR3 in DNA: TGTGCCACCAGTGATGACACTCAGGGAGCAGATACGCAGTATTTT.

The chain combines TRBV29-1 with TRBJ2-3, with D perhaps matching TRBD2 (6 bases). Germline-derived CDR1 and CDR2 are SQVTM and ANQGSEA. V lost 7 bases, J lost 3 bases, and 14 bases lay in between. The CDR3 is made up of 13 amino acids. The CDR3 region has the DNA TGCAGCGGCGGACTAAGGAGGACAGATACGCAGTATTTT. It codes for CSGGLRRTDTQYF.

This clonotype was seen at least ten times. The chain recombines TRBV7-9 with TRBJ2-5, with D possibly TRBD1 on 5 matching bases. The germline gives CDR1 SEHNR, CDR2 FQNEAQ (reference sequence). The CDR3 totals 15 residues. The ends were cut back, 6 bases at V and 0 bases at J, with 14 bases in the middle. CDR3 DNA: TGTGCCAGCAGGTTCGCCGGACAAAACCAAGAGACCCAGTACTTC. Protein product: CASRFAGQNQETQYF.

The table lists this clonotype with many counts. The chain uses TRBV4-1 and TRBJ1-6; 10 bases match TRBD1. Germline CDR1 is MGHRA and CDR2 is YSYEKL. The V gene end was trimmed by 3 bases and the J gene end by 0 bases; junction bases not matched to a gene: 2. The CDR3 has 17 amino acids. The CDR3 spells CASSQTGGSSYNSPLHF. CDR3 bases: TGCGCCAGCAGCCAGACAGGGGGCAGCTCCTATAATTCACCCCTCCACTTT.

This clonotype was seen many times. The chain has TRBV20-1 and TRBJ1-1; a weak D match, TRBD1 (5 bases). This CDR3 contains 12 residues. Germline CDR1 and CDR2: DFQATT and SNEGSKA (reference sequence). The V end was cut by 0 bases, the J end by 8 bases, with 10 bases between. The CDR3 loop reads CSARDGGEEAFF. DNA for the CDR3: TGCAGTGCTAGAGATGGGGGGGAAGAAGCTTTCTTT.

The gene calls are TRBV7-3 and TRBJ2-7; D is unresolved. Trimming pared 1 base from V and 1 base from J, leaving 14 bases between. There are 16 residues in the CDR3. Per germline, CDR1 SGHTA and CDR2 FQGTGA. CDR3 coding DNA: TGTGCCAGCAGCTTAAAGTTACCGGATAAATCCTACGAGCAGTACTTC. It translates to CASSLKLPDKSYEQYF.

This clonotype was recorded at least ten times. The gene calls are TRBV6-1 and TRBJ2-7, with TRBD1 as a possible D gene (6 bases). There are 14 residues in the CDR3. V was cut by 5 bases and J by 1 base, with 12 bases left in between. Germline V CDR1 and CDR2: MNHNS, SASEGT. CDR3 coding DNA: TGTGCCAGCAGTCAACAGGGTAGGTCCTACGAGCAGTACTTC. The encoded protein is CASSQQGRSYEQYF.

This clonotype showed up many times. CDR3 sequence: CATQSASGALSSYEQYF. The CDR3 region has the DNA TGTGCCACCCAGTCCGCAAGCGGGGCTCTTAGCTCCTACGAGCAGTACTTC. The chain employs TRBV6-4 and TRBJ2-7, with TRBD2 matching 7 bases. Germline values: CDR1 MRHNA, CDR2 SNTAGT. Losses at the gene ends were 10 bases for V and 0 bases for J; bases not matched to a gene: 18. This CDR3 spans 17 amino acids.

This clonotype has a count of ten or more. The chain recombines TRBV27 with TRBJ1-2; 8 bases are shared with TRBD1. There are 15 residues in the CDR3. The germline V gene has CDR1 MNHEY and CDR2 SMNVEV (reference sequence). The junction had 10 bases not matched to a gene; V was cut back by 4 bases and J by 6 bases. The CDR3 here is CASSSHTPGQDGYTF. CDR3 DNA: TGTGCCAGCAGTTCCCATACTCCGGGACAGGATGGCTACACCTTC.

The rearrangement links TRBV7-2 to TRBJ2-2; D might be TRBD2 (5 bases). V lost 1 base, J lost 6 bases, and 6 bases lay in between. The germline CDR1 and CDR2 sequences are SGHTA and FQGNSA. The CDR3 contains 13 residues. The CDR3 coding sequence is TGTGCCAGCAGCTTAGACGGGGCCGGGGAGCTGTTTTTT. Encoded protein: CASSLDGAGELFF.

This clonotype has a handful of counts. The V and J genes are TRBV18 and TRBJ1-1; no clear D. The CDR3 sequence is 18 residues long. CDR1 and CDR2 from the germline V gene are KGHSH and LQKENI. V lost 0 bases and J lost 0, with 17 bases in between. CDR3 coding DNA: TGTGCCAGCTCACCACCGGGGTCACGCCTTGACGTGAACACTGAAGCTTTCTTT. This sequence encodes CASSPPGSRLDVNTEAFF.

Ten or more counts support this clonotype. The V and J genes are TRBV7-2 and TRBJ2-7; D might be TRBD1 (6 bases). The length of the CDR3 is 13 residues. In germline, CDR1 is SGHTA, CDR2 FQGNSA. Trimming took off 5 bases at V and 7 bases at J, with 15 bases between the two ends. Here the CDR3 reads CASSRDQGREQYF. The CDR3 DNA sequence: TGTGCCAGCAGCAGGGACCAGGGGCGGGAGCAGTACTTC.

At least ten counts were recorded for this clonotype. The V and J genes are TRBV4-3 and TRBJ1-5, with D possibly matching TRBD1 (6 bases). This CDR3 contains 13 residues. Trimming stripped 4 bases from V and 11 bases from J, with 15 bases between. Germline assignment: CDR1 LGHNA and CDR2 YSLEER. The CDR3 reads CASSRKQGSAQHF. The CDR3 DNA follows: TGCGCCAGCAGCCGGAAACAGGGATCGGCCCAGCATTTT.

Only one count was recorded for this clonotype. V is TRBV3-1 and J is TRBJ2-2; D may match TRBD1 or TRBD2 (5 bases each). Trimming took 3 bases from V and 4 from J, leaving 12 bases between them. The germline V gene encodes CDR1 LGHDT and CDR2 YNNKEL (reference sequence). The CDR3 is 15 residues long. CDR3 region: CASSQEGEITGELFF. The CDR3 bases are TGTGCCAGCAGCCAGGAAGGGGAGATCACCGGGGAGCTGTTTTTT.

This chain connects TRBV12-3 or TRBV12-4 to TRBJ2-3, with 9 positions matching TRBD2. The CDR3 is made up of 15 amino acids. Trimming took 7 bases from V and 3 from J; bases not matched to a gene: 8. CDR3 in DNA: TGTGCCAGCAAAAAAAGCGGGAGGCCTACAGATACGCAGTATTTT. Protein sequence: CASKKSGRPTDTQYF.

This clonotype has only a few counts. The chain recombines TRBV6-1 with TRBJ2-2, with D possibly TRBD2 on 7 matching bases. V was trimmed by 5 bases and J by 7 bases, leaving 23 bases between them. The germline CDR1 and CDR2 sequences are MNHNS and SASEGT. This CDR3 region has 17 residues. The CDR3 loop is CASSQSKGGVVNGELFF. The CDR3, as DNA: TGTGCCAGCAGTCAATCAAAGGGGGGGGTAGTGAACGGGGAGCTGTTTTTT.

This clonotype has a count of ten or more. The chain links TRBV11-1 to TRBJ2-7, with TRBD1 matching over 10 bases. CDR1 is SGHAT, CDR2 FQDESV, per germline (reference sequence). V lost 5 bases, J lost 2 bases, and 9 bases stayed unmatched. The CDR3 consists of 16 residues. This CDR3 is CASSPSTGTGAYEQYF. CDR3 sequence (DNA): TGTGCCAGCAGCCCGTCTACCGGGACAGGGGCCTACGAGCAGTACTTC.

Many counts were recorded for this clonotype. The V gene is TRBV12-3 or TRBV12-4, the J gene TRBJ2-7, with D possibly being TRBD2 (6 bases). V shed 4 bases and J shed 4 bases, with 17 bases lying between them. The CDR3 totals 15 residues. The CDR3 spells CASSSTRRERYEQYF. The CDR3 DNA is TGTGCCAGCAGTTCAACCCGGCGGGAAAGGTACGAGCAGTACTTC.

This clonotype was detected many times. This sequence joins TRBV4-3 and TRBJ1-2; D unresolved. Per the germline V gene, CDR1 is LGHNA and CDR2 is YSLEER. With 0 bases removed from V and 7 bases from J, the gap between germline ends came to 15 bases. This CDR3 is built from 15 residues. CDR3 sequence reads: CASSQDSGTLGGYTF. CDR3 nucleotide sequence: TGCGCCAGCAGCCAAGACTCAGGAACACTGGGTGGCTACACCTTC.

This clonotype was observed at least ten times. V usage is TRBV10-2 and J usage is TRBJ2-7; D not certain. The CDR3 has 12 amino acids. The ends were cut back, 0 bases at V and 11 bases at J, with 11 bases in the middle. Germline CDR1 is WSHSY and CDR2 is SAAADI. The CDR3 region is CASSESRPPKYF. The CDR3, as DNA: TGCGCCAGCAGTGAGTCCCGGCCCCCAAAGTACTTC.